This TCR beta chain was obtained from a study of T cells in Graves' hyperthyroidism and ophthalmopathy. Findings of the study overall: Patients with ophthalmopathy were separated from those with stable hyperthyroidism by a 13 V-J model. Appearing also in blood were most of the thyroid clonotypes expanded above 0.001.

Researchers defined stable Graves' hyperthyroidism as no ophthalmopathy progression within 18 months. The patients, who ranged from 18 to 65 in age, presented with newly diagnosed hyperthyroidism lasting under 2 months. This clonotype showed up many times. Its antigen is unidentified. Germline assignment: CDR1 SGHDT and CDR2 YYEEEE. This CDR3 has 13 amino acids. The V and J ends lost 2 bases and 3 bases respectively, with 9 bases between them. Researchers took RNA transcripts and amplified the TCR beta CDR3 regions from them. During a first-round RT-PCR of the TCR CDR3, the HTBI primer set was used. One entry per CDR3 protein results from TCRdb running MiXCR on the multiplex PCR reads. The sample has under 400,000 distinct CDR3 sequences, under 15% seen once.

This chain joins TRBV5-6 and TRBJ2-7; perhaps TRBD1 as D (5 bases). Sequencing input: blood. This sequence was found in a woman aged 18-35 years with Graves' hyperthyroidism. The CDR3: CASSFGHNYEQYF. For the CDR3, the DNA is TGTGCCAGCAGCTTCGGACACAACTACGAGCAGTACTTC.